This TCR beta chain stems from a study of T cell repertoires in cytomegalovirus infection. Study as a whole: The public TCR beta signatures pointed to both CMV infection and matching HLA type.

Study findings and constraints: Cumulated frequencies of public TCR beta families served to identify carriers of CMV plus the relevant HLA. Across the ex vivo response, the dominant clonotypes were HLA-C-restricted CMV-specific TCR beta clonotypes.

Points on this clonotype: Antigen specificity is unknown.

Germline V lookup: CDR1 SGHAT, CDR2 FQNNGV. Trimming pared 1 base from V and 8 bases from J, leaving 10 bases between. The CDR3 extends over 13 amino acids. TCRdb re-analysed the reads in MiXCR, keeping a single row per CDR3 protein. The repertoire includes approximately 400,000 distinct CDR3 sequences, approximately 31% of them detected once, and roughly 13% sits in the top ten. This chain uses TRBV11-2 with TRBJ2-3, with D hard to call. This sequence was found in a human donor in good health (CMV status not recorded). Some clones in this sample may be carry-over from other donors' samples. The sample was PBMCs. CDR3: CASSLAPGGTQYF. In nucleotides, the CDR3 is TGTGCCAGCAGCTTAGCTCCGGGTGGTACGCAGTATTTT.